This TCR beta chain was captured by sequencing in a study of CD8 T cells in ankylosing spondylitis. Broader study findings: Apparently characteristic of ankylosing spondylitis blood was a TCR beta motif (under ten highly homologous variants). Clones that were linked to disease were CD8+ and were relatively rare in peripheral blood.

Ten or more counts support this clonotype. Its target is not known. TCRdb fed the 5' RACE reads into MiXCR, producing one record per CDR3 protein. The data show 350,000 or so distinct CDR3 sequences, under 15% seen once. CDR3 length: 13 amino acids. V lost 1 base, J lost 4 bases, and 5 bases lay in between. The gene calls are TRBV12-3 or TRBV12-4 and TRBJ1-5; D ambiguous. The source is a male donor with ankylosing spondylitis or in good health (not recorded which). Sequencing was performed on blood, either unsorted or a sorted T cell fraction (not recorded which). The CDR3: CASSLEQNQPQHF. CDR3 nucleotides: TGTGCCAGCAGTTTAGAGCAGAATCAGCCCCAGCATTTT.